Listed here are 14 T cell receptor beta chains from one sample, sequenced in a study of graft-versus-host responses after intestinal transplantation. For these TCRs, the target antigens are not known. Clones were sequenced by immunoSEQ multiplex PCR, and TCRdb holds only the in-frame ones, with some missing. Counted here are 60,000 to 90,000 clones, roughly 87% occurring once; the ten biggest clones make up approximately 1.3%. The material sequenced was unstimulated CD8+ T cells sorted from spleen or lymph node cells, taken before intestinal transplant. The receptors come from a human donor who received an intestinal transplant.

This rearrangement joins TRBV5-6 to TRBJ2-5; TRBD2 matches 7 bases. The J call may be wrong; the DNA end is better matched by TRBJ2-7. The CDR3 has 14 amino acids. Germline CDR1 reads SGHDT; CDR2 reads YYEEEE. The CDR3 loop is CASSQSGGSYEQYF. Here the CDR3 DNA reads TGTGCCAGCAGCCAATCGGGAGGCTCCTACGAGCAGTACTTC.

A few counts support this clone. The chain uses TRBV25-1 and TRBJ1-2; D remains ambiguous. V lost 6 bases and J 7 bases, leaving 18 bases between the germline ends. Germline V CDR1 and CDR2: MGHDK, SYGVNS. This CDR3 is 14 amino acids long. The CDR3 DNA follows: TGTGCCAGCAGCGACTGGACGGCGGCGGGTGGCTACACCTTC. This codes for CASSDWTAAGGYTF.

This chain connects TRBV5-4 to TRBJ2-7; 13 nucleotides align to TRBD2. V shed 0 bases, J shed 6 bases, and the junction held 3 bases outside the gene matches. The CDR3 is 15 residues long. In germline, CDR1 is SGHNT, CDR2 YYREEE (reference sequence). CDR3 loop: CASSLVTSGGSEQYF. In DNA, the CDR3 is TGTGCCAGCAGCTTGGTGACTAGCGGGGGGTCCGAGCAGTACTTC.

CDR3 DNA: TGCGCCAGCAGCTTGGTTGCCGGGAAGGAAGCTTTCTTT. Protein product: CASSLVAGKEAFF. The genes are TRBV5-1 and TRBJ1-1; D gene ambiguous. The CDR3 sequence is 13 residues long. CDR1 is SGHRS, CDR2 YFSETQ, per germline. V was cut by 0 bases and J by 8 bases, with 11 bases left in between.

The chain uses TRBV29-1 and TRBJ1-1; D gene ambiguous. Trimming shortened V by 0 bases and J by 1 base, and 6 bases separated the two germline ends. CDR3 length: 13 residues. The germline V gene encodes CDR1 SQVTM and CDR2 ANQGSEA. CDR3 sequence reads: CSVEEQANTEAFF. The CDR3, as DNA: TGCAGCGTTGAAGAGCAAGCGAACACTGAAGCTTTCTTT. Complete variable domain (other parts from reference TRBV29-1 and TRBJ1-1): SAVISQKPSRDICQRGTSLTIQCQVDSQVTMMFWYRQQPGQSLTLIATANQGSEATYESGFVIDKFPISRPNLTFSTLTVSNMSPEDSSIYLCSVEEQANTEAFFGQGTRLTVV.

The chain is built from TRBV19 and TRBJ1-1; TRBD1 matches 7 bases. V trimming: 3 bases; J trimming: 5 bases; junction bases outside the gene matches: 6. The CDR3 length is 14 residues. In germline, CDR1 is LNHDA, CDR2 SQIVND (reference sequence). Here the CDR3 DNA reads TGTGCCAGTAGTATCGGCAGGGGGGTGACTGAAGCTTTCTTT. Protein product: CASSIGRGVTEAFF. Filled out from reference TRBV19 and TRBJ1-1, the complete variable domain reads DGGITQSPKYLFRKEGQNVTLSCEQNLNHDAMYWYRQDPGQGLRLIYYSQIVNDFQKGDIAEGYSVSREKKESFPLTVTSAQKNPTAFYLCASSIGRGVTEAFFGQGTRLTVV.

The chain has TRBV7-9 and TRBJ2-7, with a tentative D call TRBD1 (6 bases). Germline CDR1 is SEHNR and CDR2 is FQNEAQ (reference sequence). CDR3 size: 15 residues. Trimming shortened V by 1 base and J by 2 bases, and 12 bases separated the two germline ends. The CDR3 region has the DNA TGTGCCAGCAGCTTAGTGGGGACACCAACCTACGAGCAGTACTTC. Translating it yields CASSLVGTPTYEQYF.

This chain joins TRBV2 and TRBJ2-5, with 10 bases identical to TRBD2. The CDR3 extends over 15 amino acids. After removal of 3 bases from V and 5 bases from J, the junction contained 6 bases not matched to a gene. Germline-derived CDR1 and CDR2 are SNHLY and FYNNEI. CDR3 coding DNA: TGTGCCAGCAGTGAGACACTAGCGGGGAAGGAGACCCAGTACTTC. It codes for CASSETLAGKETQYF.

The chain couples TRBV2 to TRBJ2-5; 9 nucleotides line up with TRBD2. CDR3 length: 14 amino acids. Trimming at V came to 4 bases and at J to 5 bases, leaving 5 bases not matched to a gene. Germline loops: CDR1 SNHLY, CDR2 FYNNEI. The CDR3 DNA sequence: TGTGCCAGCAGTGGCGGGGGGGCTTTGGAGACCCAGTACTTC. Protein: CASSGGGALETQYF. Filled out from reference TRBV2 and TRBJ2-5, the complete variable domain reads EPEVTQTPSHQVTQMGQEVILRCVPISNHLYFYWYRQILGQKVEFLVSFYNNEISEKSEIFDDQFSVERPDGSNFTLKIRSTKLEDSAMYFCASSGGGALETQYFGPGTRLLVL.

J is TRBJ2-5 and V is TRBV4-1; possible D gene TRBD2, 6 bases. V gave up 4 bases and J gave up 5 bases, with 14 bases separating them. Germline V gene sequence: CDR1 MGHRA, CDR2 YSYEKL. The CDR3 is 14 amino acids. CDR3 in amino acids: CASSPSENVETQYF. Written as DNA, the CDR3 is TGCGCCAGCAGCCCTAGCGAGAATGTGGAGACCCAGTACTTC.

This rearrangement joins TRBV2 to TRBJ1-4; a possible D gene is TRBD1 (6 bases). Trimming removed 7 bases at V and 6 bases at J, with 15 bases between. Per germline, CDR1 SNHLY and CDR2 FYNNEI. The CDR3 totals 14 residues. The DNA for the CDR3 is TGTGCCAGCACCCCTCAGGGGTCGGATGAAAAACTGTTTTTT. This translates into CASTPQGSDEKLFF.

The gene calls are TRBV7-3 and TRBJ2-3, with TRBD2 identical over 9 bases. V trimming: 5 bases; J trimming: 6 bases; junction bases outside the gene matches: 18. From germline, CDR1 is SGHTA and CDR2 FQGTGA. The length of the CDR3 is 18 residues. The CDR3 sequence: CASSPLPRRRGGKDTQYF. CDR3 nucleotides: TGTGCCAGCAGCCCACTTCCCCGTCGGCGGGGGGGCAAGGATACGCAGTATTTT.

The rearrangement links TRBV27 to TRBJ2-1; no definite D call. Trimming cost V 4 bases and J 7 bases, with 17 bases left between them. The CDR3 is 15 amino acids. Looked up from germline, CDR1 is MNHEY and CDR2 is SMNVEV (reference sequence). The CDR3 is CASSSPVTLWNEQFF. For the CDR3, the DNA is TGTGCCAGCAGTTCGCCCGTCACATTGTGGAATGAGCAGTTCTTC.

The chain couples TRBV16 to TRBJ1-5; TRBD1 matches at 10 bases. The CDR3 covers 15 residues. V gave up 0 bases and J gave up 7 bases; unmatched junction bases: 3. CDR1 and CDR2 from the germline V gene are KGHSY and FQNENV. CDR3 protein: CASSQSRTGGQPQHF. The CDR3 nucleotides read TGTGCCAGCAGCCAATCTAGGACAGGGGGGCAGCCCCAGCATTTT.